These T cell receptor beta chains were read from a single sample in a study of identical twins. TCRdb analysed the 5' RACE reads with MiXCR anew, one entry per CDR3 protein. The top ten clones hold more than 12% of a sample with about 200,000 distinct CDR3 sequences, 6.5% of them seen once. These data also formed part of another study, on T cells expressing NK-cell markers.

The sample was CD8+ T cells sorted from blood. Receptors were obtained from a woman between 18 and 30 years old in good health. Each CDR3 is given without its conserved first and last residue. Clone size is stated in some rows and not others, as once, few, many or a class when expanded.

TRBJ2-3	few	TRBV20-1	SAALAESTDTQY
TRBJ2-5	few	TRBV29-1	SAMGGHQETQY
TRBJ1-5	many	TRBV12-3/TRBV12-4	ASSPSPGVNQPQH
TRBJ2-3	.	TRBV20-1	SASTSSGTGSSTDTQY
TRBJ2-3	.	TRBV11-2	ASSTGTSGRDTQY
TRBJ1-2	few	TRBV7-8	ASAGNSGYT
TRBJ2-1	.	TRBV10-3	AISASSGLDEQF
TRBJ2-3	many	TRBV7-8	ATSWDVGAPDTQY
TRBJ1-1	few	TRBV9	ASRAGGEAF
TRBJ2-7	.	TRBV7-2	ASSHRTAYEQY
TRBJ2-7	.	TRBV7-8	ASSVLTPQGAYEQY
TRBJ2-7	many	TRBV11-2	ASSLYEQY
TRBJ1-2	.	TRBV7-9	ASSLVTENYGYT
TRBJ2-7	.	TRBV27	ASSPVTGTSGSYEQY
TRBJ2-2	.	TRBV24-1	ATSHGTVSTGELF
TRBJ2-3	many	TRBV12-3/TRBV12-4	ASSFRTSAIDTQY
TRBJ2-1	few	TRBV7-9	ASSFPTSGGADNEQF
TRBJ1-5	many	TRBV9	ASSTTGDSNQPQH
TRBJ2-1	few	TRBV9	ASSTGTGGIDEQF
TRBJ2-7	few	TRBV9	ASSPGEADLY
TRBJ2-1	many	TRBV7-6	ASSPSSGSSYNEQF
TRBJ2-7	many	TRBV9	ASSVGGSQGHEQY
TRBJ2-2	.	TRBV20-1	SARPTANTGELF
TRBJ1-1	few	TRBV15	ATSSRQGNTEAF
TRBJ2-6	.	TRBV9	ASSVRMTGANVLT
TRBJ2-1	few	TRBV7-6	ASSLGAGETYNEQF
TRBJ2-7	many	TRBV12-3/TRBV12-4	ASSLGAGDYEQY
TRBJ1-1	many	TRBV10-3	AISDRAPVTEAF
TRBJ1-4	few	TRBV5-1	ASSLDGRYGEKLF
TRBJ2-5	few	TRBV27	ASSPFFGVQETQY
TRBJ2-1	many	TRBV29-1	STPGVAGSYNEQF
TRBJ1-4	few	TRBV7-9	ASSSPRPQNEKLF
TRBJ1-1	few	TRBV10-3	AISDPGLENTEAF
TRBJ2-5	few	TRBV3-1	ASSQVGSGEETQY
TRBJ1-4	many	TRBV12-5	ASGSTDNEKLF
TRBJ2-1	.	TRBV30	AWRDKSGSLNEQF
TRBJ2-1	many	TRBV9	ASSPLAGGPHFSYNEQF
TRBJ2-7	many	TRBV9	ASSGVPSYEQY
TRBJ1-1	few	TRBV15	ATSIVNTEAF
TRBJ2-6	few	TRBV11-1	ASSLAVGTGVFSGANVLT
TRBJ2-3	few	TRBV13	ASSLEFAGGERTDTQY
TRBJ1-2	.	TRBV19	ASGKRDYT
TRBJ2-7	few	TRBV10-3	ATLGGQTYEQY
TRBJ2-7	.	TRBV3-1	ASSATGLAGEYEQY
TRBJ2-7	few	TRBV10-2	ASRNRGNYEQY
TRBJ1-5	few	TRBV12-3/TRBV12-4	ASSFDRDTSSQPQH
TRBJ2-2	.	TRBV7-9	ASSSKGRNTGELF
TRBJ1-1	.	TRBV10-3	AISAPDTEAF
TRBJ2-4	.	TRBV7-9	ASSPDVRNIQY
TRBJ1-1	many	TRBV12-3/TRBV12-4	ASGWAGTEAF
TRBJ2-3	.	TRBV6-1	ASTEGPGTDTQY
TRBJ2-5	.	TRBV12-3/TRBV12-4	ASSLVAWDRGGGETQY